Listed below are T cell receptor beta chains from one sample, sequenced in a study of T-cell reconstitution after alpha-beta-depleted transplantation in children. TCRdb re-called the PCR reads through MiXCR, storing one row per CDR3 protein. The sample includes around 700,000 distinct CDR3 sequences, around 13% of them seen just once. The source was PBMCs, collected before TCRalphabeta/CD19-depleted stem cell transplant. The receptors were gathered from a girl aged 2 to 10 with congenital amegakaryocytic thrombocytopenia, due to receive a stem cell transplant. The CDR3 runs from the conserved cysteine through the conserved F or W. Each record gives: V gene, J gene, D gene, clone size, CDR3 DNA, CDR3 protein. A D gene is named only where the DNA matches it firmly. Clone sizes are given selectively: once, few, many, or a class where the clone is expanded.

v_call: TRBV2; j_call: TRBJ2-7; d_call: -; clone_size: few; cdr3_nt: TGTGCCAGCAGTGAGAACGGGGGCTCCTACGAGCAGTACTTC; cdr3_aa: CASSENGGSYEQYF
v_call: TRBV2; j_call: TRBJ1-2; d_call: -; clone_size: many; cdr3_nt: TGTGCCAGCAGAGAGAACAGGGAATATGGCTACACCTTC; cdr3_aa: CASRENREYGYTF
v_call: TRBV29-1; j_call: TRBJ1-1; d_call: -; clone_size: few; cdr3_nt: TGCAGCGTGGAAGGGGGGGCTTTCACTGAAGCTTTCTTT; cdr3_aa: CSVEGGAFTEAFF
v_call: TRBV29-1; j_call: TRBJ2-5; d_call: -; clone_size: many; cdr3_nt: TGCAGCGCCGAACAGTACCTCCACCAAGAGACCCAGTACTTC; cdr3_aa: CSAEQYLHQETQYF
v_call: TRBV5-1; j_call: TRBJ2-1; d_call: TRBD1; clone_size: few; cdr3_nt: TGCGCCAGCAGCTTGGCGCTATCCGGGACAGGGGGAAACAATGAGCAGTTCTTC; cdr3_aa: CASSLALSGTGGNNEQFF
v_call: TRBV25-1; j_call: TRBJ1-5; d_call: -; clone_size: few; cdr3_nt: TGTGCCAGCAGTGAATTTATGGTGAGGGGGTCTAGCAATCAGCCCCAGCATTTT; cdr3_aa: CASSEFMVRGSSNQPQHF
v_call: TRBV5-6; j_call: TRBJ2-1; d_call: TRBD2; clone_size: many; cdr3_nt: TGTGCCAGCAGCTTGATAGATAGCGGGCTTTACAATGAGCAGTTCTTC; cdr3_aa: CASSLIDSGLYNEQFF
v_call: TRBV5-1; j_call: TRBJ1-1; d_call: -; clone_size: many; cdr3_nt: TGCGCCAGCAGCCCCCGACAGGCTATGAACACTGAAGCTTTCTTT; cdr3_aa: CASSPRQAMNTEAFF
v_call: TRBV18; j_call: TRBJ1-3; d_call: -; clone_size: -; cdr3_nt: TGTGCCAGCTCACCAAGGCAGGGCAAGAGCTCTGGAAACACCATATATTTT; cdr3_aa: CASSPRQGKSSGNTIYF
v_call: TRBV20-1; j_call: TRBJ2-7; d_call: -; clone_size: many; cdr3_nt: TGCAGTGCTAGAGTTCCACTGGCTTCGGGTGAGCAGTACTTC; cdr3_aa: CSARVPLASGEQYF
v_call: TRBV7-9; j_call: TRBJ2-7; d_call: -; clone_size: -; cdr3_nt: TGTGCCAGCAGCCGACCTCCCTGGGGAGAGCAGTACTTC; cdr3_aa: CASSRPPWGEQYF
v_call: TRBV5-1; j_call: TRBJ1-1; d_call: -; clone_size: many; cdr3_nt: TGCGCCAGCAGCTCGGTCCTGAACACTGAAGCTTTCTTT; cdr3_aa: CASSSVLNTEAFF
v_call: TRBV7-2; j_call: TRBJ2-1; d_call: -; clone_size: many; cdr3_nt: TGTGCCAGCAGCTTAGAGGTAGCGGTATACAATGAGCAGTTCTTC; cdr3_aa: CASSLEVAVYNEQFF
v_call: TRBV5-1; j_call: TRBJ2-1; d_call: TRBD2; clone_size: many; cdr3_nt: TGCGCCAGCAGCTTGGGACTAGCGGCCCAACCATCGGAGTTCTTC; cdr3_aa: CASSLGLAAQPSEFF
v_call: TRBV15; j_call: TRBJ2-1; d_call: -; clone_size: many; cdr3_nt: TGTGCCACCAGCAGGCCGCTAGGACGTTCCTACAATGAGCAGTTCTTC; cdr3_aa: CATSRPLGRSYNEQFF
v_call: TRBV5-1; j_call: TRBJ2-1; d_call: TRBD2; clone_size: -; cdr3_nt: TGCGCCAGCAGCTTGGCGGGTGGGACTAGCGGGATCCATGAGCAGTTCTTC; cdr3_aa: CASSLAGGTSGIHEQFF